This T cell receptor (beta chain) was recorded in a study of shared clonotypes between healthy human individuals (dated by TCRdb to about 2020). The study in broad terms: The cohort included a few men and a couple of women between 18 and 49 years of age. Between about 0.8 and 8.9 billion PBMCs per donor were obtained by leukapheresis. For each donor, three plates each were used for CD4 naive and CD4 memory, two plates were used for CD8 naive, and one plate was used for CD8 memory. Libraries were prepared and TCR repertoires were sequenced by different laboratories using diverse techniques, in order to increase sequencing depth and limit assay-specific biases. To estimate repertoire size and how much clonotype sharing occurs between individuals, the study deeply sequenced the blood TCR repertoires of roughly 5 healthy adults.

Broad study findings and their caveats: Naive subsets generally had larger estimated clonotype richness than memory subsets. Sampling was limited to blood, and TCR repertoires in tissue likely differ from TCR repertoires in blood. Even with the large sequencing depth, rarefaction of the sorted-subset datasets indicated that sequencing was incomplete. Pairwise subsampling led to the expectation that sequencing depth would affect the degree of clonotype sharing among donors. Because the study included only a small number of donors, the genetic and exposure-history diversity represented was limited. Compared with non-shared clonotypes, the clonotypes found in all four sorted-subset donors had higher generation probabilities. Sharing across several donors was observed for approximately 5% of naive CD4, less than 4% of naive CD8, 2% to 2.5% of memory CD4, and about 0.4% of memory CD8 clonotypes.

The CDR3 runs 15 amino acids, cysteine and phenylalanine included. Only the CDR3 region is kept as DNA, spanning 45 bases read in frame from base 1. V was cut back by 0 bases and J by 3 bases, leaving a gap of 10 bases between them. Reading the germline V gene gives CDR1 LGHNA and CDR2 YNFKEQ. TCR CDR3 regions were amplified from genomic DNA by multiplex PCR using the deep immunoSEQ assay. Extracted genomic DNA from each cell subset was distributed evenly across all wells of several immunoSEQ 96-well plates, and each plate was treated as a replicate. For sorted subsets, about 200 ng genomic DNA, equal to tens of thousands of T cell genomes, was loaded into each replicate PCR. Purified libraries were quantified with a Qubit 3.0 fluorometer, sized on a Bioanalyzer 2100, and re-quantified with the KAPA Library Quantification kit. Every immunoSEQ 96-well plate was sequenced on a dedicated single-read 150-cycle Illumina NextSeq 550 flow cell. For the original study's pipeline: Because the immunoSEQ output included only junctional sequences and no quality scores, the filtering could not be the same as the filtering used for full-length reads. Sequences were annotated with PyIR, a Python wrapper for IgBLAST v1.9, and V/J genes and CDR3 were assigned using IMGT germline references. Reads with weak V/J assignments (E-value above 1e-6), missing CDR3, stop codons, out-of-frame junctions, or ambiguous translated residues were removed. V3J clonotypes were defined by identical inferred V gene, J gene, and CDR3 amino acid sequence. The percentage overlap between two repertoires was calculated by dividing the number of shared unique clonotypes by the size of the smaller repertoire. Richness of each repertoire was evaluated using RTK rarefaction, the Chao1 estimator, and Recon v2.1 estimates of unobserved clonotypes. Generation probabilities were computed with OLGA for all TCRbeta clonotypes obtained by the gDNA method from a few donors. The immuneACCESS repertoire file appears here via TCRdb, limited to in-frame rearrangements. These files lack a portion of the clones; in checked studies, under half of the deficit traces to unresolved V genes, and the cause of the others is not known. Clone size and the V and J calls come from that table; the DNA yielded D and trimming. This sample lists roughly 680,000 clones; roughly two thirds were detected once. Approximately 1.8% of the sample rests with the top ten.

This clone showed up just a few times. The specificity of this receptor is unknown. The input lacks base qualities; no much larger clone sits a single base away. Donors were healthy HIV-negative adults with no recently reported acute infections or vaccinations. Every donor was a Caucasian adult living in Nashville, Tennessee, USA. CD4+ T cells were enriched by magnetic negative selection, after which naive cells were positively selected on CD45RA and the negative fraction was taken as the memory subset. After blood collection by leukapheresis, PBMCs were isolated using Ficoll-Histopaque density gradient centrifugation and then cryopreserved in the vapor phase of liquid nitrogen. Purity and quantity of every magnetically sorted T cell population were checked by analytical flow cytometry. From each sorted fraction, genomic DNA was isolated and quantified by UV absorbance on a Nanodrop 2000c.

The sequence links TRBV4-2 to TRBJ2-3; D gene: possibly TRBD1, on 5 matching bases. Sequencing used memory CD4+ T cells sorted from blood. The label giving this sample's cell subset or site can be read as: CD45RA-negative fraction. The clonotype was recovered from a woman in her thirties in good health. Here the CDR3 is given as CASSQDDRRTDTQYF. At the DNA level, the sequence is TGTGCCAGCAGCCAAGATGACAGAAGGACAGATACGCAGTATTTT.